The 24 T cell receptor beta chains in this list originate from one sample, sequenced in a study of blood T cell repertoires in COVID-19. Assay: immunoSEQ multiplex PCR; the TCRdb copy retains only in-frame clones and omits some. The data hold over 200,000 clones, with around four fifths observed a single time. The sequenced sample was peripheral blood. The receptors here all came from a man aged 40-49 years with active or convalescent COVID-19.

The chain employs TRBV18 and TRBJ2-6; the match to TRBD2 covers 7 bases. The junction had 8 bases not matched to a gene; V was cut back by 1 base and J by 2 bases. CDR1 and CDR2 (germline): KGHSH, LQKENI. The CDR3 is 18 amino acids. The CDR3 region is CASSPRRTSDTGANVLTF. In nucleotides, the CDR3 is TGTGCCAGCTCACCACGACGAACTAGCGACACTGGGGCCAACGTCCTGACTTTC.

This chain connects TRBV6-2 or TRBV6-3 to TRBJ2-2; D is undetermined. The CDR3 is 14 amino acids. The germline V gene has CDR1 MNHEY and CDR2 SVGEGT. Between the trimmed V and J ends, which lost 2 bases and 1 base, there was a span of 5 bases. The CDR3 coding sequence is TGTGCCAGCAGTTACCCTAAGAACACCGGGGAGCTGTTTTTT. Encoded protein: CASSYPKNTGELFF.

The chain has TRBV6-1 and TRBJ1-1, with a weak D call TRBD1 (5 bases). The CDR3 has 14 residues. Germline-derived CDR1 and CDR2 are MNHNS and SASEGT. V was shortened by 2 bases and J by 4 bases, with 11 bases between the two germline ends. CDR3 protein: CASSEQGFGTEAFF. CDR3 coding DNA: TGTGCCAGCAGTGAACAGGGTTTTGGCACTGAAGCTTTCTTT.

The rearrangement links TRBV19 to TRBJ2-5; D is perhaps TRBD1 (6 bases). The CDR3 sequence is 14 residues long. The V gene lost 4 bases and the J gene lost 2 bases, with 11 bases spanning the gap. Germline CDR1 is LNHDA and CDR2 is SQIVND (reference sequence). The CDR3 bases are TGTGCCAGTAGTAGGGGGCTAGGTCAAGAGACCCAGTACTTC. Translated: CASSRGLGQETQYF.

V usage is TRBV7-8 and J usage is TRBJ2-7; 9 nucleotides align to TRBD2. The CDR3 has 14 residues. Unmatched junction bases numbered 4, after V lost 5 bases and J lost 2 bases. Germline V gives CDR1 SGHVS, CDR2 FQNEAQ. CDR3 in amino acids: CASSETSGAYEQYF. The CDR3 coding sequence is TGTGCCAGCAGCGAGACTAGCGGAGCCTACGAGCAGTACTTC.

The CDR3 DNA is TGTGCCATCGGGGAGGGGTTCGGTGAGACCCAGTACTTC. Translation gives CAIGEGFGETQYF. The chain employs TRBV10-3 and TRBJ2-5; 7 nucleotides agree with TRBD2. Germline V gene sequence: CDR1 ENHRY, CDR2 SYGVKD. V lost 8 bases, J lost 5 bases, and 8 bases stayed unmatched. The CDR3 is made up of 13 amino acids.

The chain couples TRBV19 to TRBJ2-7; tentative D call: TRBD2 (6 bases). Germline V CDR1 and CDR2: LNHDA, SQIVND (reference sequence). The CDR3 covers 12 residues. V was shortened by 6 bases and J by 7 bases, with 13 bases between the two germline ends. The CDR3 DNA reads TGTGCCAGTAGCGGTGGGGGGAGTGAGCAGTACTTC. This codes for CASSGGGSEQYF.

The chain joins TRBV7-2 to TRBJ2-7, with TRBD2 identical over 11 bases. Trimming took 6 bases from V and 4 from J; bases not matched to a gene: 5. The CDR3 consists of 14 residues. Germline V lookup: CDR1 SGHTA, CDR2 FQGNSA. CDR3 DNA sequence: TGTGCCAGCAGGGGGAGACTAGCGGGGTACGAGCAGTACTTC. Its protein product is CASRGRLAGYEQYF.

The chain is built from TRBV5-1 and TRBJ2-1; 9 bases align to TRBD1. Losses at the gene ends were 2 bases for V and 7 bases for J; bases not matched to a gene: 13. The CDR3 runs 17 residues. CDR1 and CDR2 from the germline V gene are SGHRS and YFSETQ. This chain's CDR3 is CASSFAGTGSWGNEQFF. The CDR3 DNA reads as TGCGCCAGCAGCTTCGCCGGGACAGGGTCTTGGGGGAATGAGCAGTTCTTC.

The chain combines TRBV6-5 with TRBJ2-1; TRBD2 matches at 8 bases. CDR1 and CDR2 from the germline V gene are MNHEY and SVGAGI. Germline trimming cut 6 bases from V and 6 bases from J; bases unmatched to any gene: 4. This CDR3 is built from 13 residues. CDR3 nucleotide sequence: TGTGCCAGCAGGCCGGGACTAGTCAATGAGCAGTTCTTC. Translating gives CASRPGLVNEQFF.

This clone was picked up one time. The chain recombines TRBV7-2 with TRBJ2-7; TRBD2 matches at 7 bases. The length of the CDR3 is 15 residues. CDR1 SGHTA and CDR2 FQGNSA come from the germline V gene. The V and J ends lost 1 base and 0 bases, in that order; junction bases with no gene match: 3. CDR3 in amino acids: CASSLGSGYSYEQYF. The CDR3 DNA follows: TGTGCCAGCAGCTTAGGTAGCGGGTACTCCTACGAGCAGTACTTC.

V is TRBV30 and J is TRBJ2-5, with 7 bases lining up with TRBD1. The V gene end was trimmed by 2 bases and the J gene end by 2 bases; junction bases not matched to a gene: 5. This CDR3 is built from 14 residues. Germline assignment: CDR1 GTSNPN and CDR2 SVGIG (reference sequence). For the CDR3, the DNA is TGTGCCTGGAGTCGACAGGGTAGGCAAGAGACCCAGTACTTC. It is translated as CAWSRQGRQETQYF.

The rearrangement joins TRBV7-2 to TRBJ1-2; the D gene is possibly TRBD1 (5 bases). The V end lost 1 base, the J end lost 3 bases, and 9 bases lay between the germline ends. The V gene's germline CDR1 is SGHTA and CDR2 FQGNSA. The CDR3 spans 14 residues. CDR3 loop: CASSLGPGDYGYTF. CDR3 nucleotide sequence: TGTGCCAGCAGCTTAGGTCCGGGGGACTATGGCTACACCTTC.

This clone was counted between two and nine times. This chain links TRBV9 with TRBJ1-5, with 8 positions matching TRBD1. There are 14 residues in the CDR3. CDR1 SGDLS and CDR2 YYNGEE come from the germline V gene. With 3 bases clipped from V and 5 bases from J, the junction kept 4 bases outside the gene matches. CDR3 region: CASSGTGWDQPQHF. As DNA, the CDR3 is TGTGCCAGCAGCGGGACAGGGTGGGATCAGCCCCAGCATTTT.

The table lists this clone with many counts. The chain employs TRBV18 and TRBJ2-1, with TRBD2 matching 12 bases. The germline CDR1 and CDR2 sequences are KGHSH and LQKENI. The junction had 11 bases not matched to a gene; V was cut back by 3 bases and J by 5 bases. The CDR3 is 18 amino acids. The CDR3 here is CASSPRLAGVRSDNEQFF. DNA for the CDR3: TGTGCCAGCTCACCTAGACTAGCGGGAGTCCGAAGTGACAATGAGCAGTTCTTC.

The CDR3 loop reads CASSQGARGRAGELFF. The CDR3 DNA is TGTGCCAGCAGCCAAGGGGCCAGGGGGCGGGCCGGGGAGCTGTTTTTT. The gene calls are TRBV3-1 (or the pseudogene TRBV3-2) and TRBJ2-2, with TRBD1 identical over 8 bases. The CDR3 is 16 residues long. The junction had 7 bases not matched to a gene; V was cut back by 1 base and J by 6 bases. CDR1 and CDR2 from the germline V gene are LGHDT and YNNKEL (reference sequence).

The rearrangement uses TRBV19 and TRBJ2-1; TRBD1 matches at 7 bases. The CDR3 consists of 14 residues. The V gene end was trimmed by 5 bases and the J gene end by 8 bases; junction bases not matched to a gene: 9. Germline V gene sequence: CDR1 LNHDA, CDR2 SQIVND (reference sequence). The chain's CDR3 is CASSLQGPGDEQFF. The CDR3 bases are TGTGCCAGTAGTTTACAGGGGCCTGGGGATGAGCAGTTCTTC.

As DNA, the CDR3 is TGTGCCAGCAGTTACATCCGGACAGGGGGCGGCGAAAAACTGTTTTTT. Protein product: CASSYIRTGGGEKLFF. This chain connects TRBV6-5 to TRBJ1-4; 11 positions agree with TRBD1. There are 16 residues in the CDR3. Germline CDR1 and CDR2: MNHEY and SVGAGI. V was clipped by 2 bases and J by 8 bases; unmatched bases: 7.

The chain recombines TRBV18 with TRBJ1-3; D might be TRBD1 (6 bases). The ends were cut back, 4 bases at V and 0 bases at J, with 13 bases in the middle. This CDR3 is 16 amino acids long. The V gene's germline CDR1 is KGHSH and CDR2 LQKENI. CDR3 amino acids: CASSLGQTISGNTIYF. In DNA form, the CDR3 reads TGTGCCAGCTCACTCGGACAGACCATCTCTGGAAACACCATATATTTT.

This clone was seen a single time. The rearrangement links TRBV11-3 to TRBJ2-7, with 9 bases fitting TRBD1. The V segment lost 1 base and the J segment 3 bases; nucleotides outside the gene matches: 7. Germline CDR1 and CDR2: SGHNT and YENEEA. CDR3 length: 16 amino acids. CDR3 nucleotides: TGTGCCAGCAGCTTAGCCTTGGGGACAGGGATCTACGAGCAGTACTTC. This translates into CASSLALGTGIYEQYF.

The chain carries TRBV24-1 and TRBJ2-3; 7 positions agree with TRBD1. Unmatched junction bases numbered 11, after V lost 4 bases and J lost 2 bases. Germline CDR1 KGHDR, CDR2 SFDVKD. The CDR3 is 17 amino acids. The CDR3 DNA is TGTGCCACCAGTGACGGCCCGGCAGGGGGATTCACAGATACGCAGTATTTT. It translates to CATSDGPAGGFTDTQYF.

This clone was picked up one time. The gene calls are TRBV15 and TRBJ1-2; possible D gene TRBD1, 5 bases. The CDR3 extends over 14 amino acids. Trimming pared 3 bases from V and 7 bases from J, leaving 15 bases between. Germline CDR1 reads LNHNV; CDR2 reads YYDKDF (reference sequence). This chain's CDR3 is CATSSPWGGSGYTF. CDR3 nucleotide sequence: TGTGCCACCAGCAGCCCCTGGGGCGGATCTGGCTACACCTTC.

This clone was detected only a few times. CDR3: CASSTGQFTYEQYF. The CDR3, as DNA: TGTGCCAGCAGCACGGGACAGTTTACCTACGAGCAGTACTTC. The J gene is TRBJ2-7, the V gene TRBV9, with 7 positions matching TRBD1. CDR1 SGDLS and CDR2 YYNGEE come from the germline V gene. This CDR3 spans 14 amino acids. With V trimmed by 4 bases and J by 2 bases, 6 bases remained unmatched.

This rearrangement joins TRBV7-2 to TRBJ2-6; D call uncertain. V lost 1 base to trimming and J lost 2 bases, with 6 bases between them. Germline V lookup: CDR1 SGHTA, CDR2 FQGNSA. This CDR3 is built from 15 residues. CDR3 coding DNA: TGTGCCAGCAGCTTAGGGCTGACTGGGGCCAACGTCCTGACTTTC. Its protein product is CASSLGLTGANVLTF.